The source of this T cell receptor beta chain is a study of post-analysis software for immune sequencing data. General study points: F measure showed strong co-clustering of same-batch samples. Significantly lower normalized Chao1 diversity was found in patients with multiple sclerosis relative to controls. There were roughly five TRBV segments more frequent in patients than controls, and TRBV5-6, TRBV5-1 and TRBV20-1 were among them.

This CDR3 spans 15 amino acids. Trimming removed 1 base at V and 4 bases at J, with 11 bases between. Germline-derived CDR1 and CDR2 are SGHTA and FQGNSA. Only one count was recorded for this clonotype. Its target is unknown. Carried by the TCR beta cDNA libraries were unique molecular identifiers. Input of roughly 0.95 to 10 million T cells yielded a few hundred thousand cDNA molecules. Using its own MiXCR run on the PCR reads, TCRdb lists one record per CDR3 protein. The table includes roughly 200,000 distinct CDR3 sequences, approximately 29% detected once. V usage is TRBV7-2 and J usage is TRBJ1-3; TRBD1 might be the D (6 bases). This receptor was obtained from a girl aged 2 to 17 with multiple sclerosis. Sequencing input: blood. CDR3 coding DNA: TGTGCCAGCAGCTTAGACGGGGGCTTCGGAAACACCATATATTTT. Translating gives CASSLDGGFGNTIYF.